The present T cell receptor (beta chain) was sequenced within a study of blood T cell repertoires in COVID-19. For the study at large: Both acute and convalescent COVID-19 samples were obtained from the United States, Italy and Spain. Sample material is recorded as cDNA or gDNA derived from T cells, B-cell-depleted T cells, or PBMCs.

As processed by the authors: Reference gene primer amplification gave nucleated cell count estimates. TCRdb's copy holds only in-frame clones and misses some; the assay was immunoSEQ multiplex PCR. V and J calls and clone size are those listed in that table; D and trimming were worked out from the DNA. The sample consists of about 99,000 clones, 65% to 90% of them appearing once. This clone was seen a single time. J lost 1 base, V lost 6 bases, and 9 bases had no gene match. Germline CDR1 MDHEN, CDR2 SYDVKM. CDR3 length: 16 amino acids. Material for sequencing was peripheral blood. This receptor was identified in a man in his fifties or sixties with acute or convalescent COVID-19. The rearrangement links TRBV28 to TRBJ1-5; TRBD1 matches at 7 bases. The CDR3 reads CASRRQGSGSNQPQHF. The CDR3 nucleotides are TGTGCCAGCAGAAGACAGGGCTCCGGGAGCAATCAGCCCCAGCATTTT.